The next 20 T cell receptor beta chains were all read from a single sample in a study of tumor-infiltrating lymphocytes in primary liver carcinoma. The researchers produced TCR beta cDNA from around 500 ng total RNA with a constant-region primer. Library construction for TCR beta comprised three nested multiplex PCR rounds performed with slightly modified ARM-PCR. PCR rounds one and two used TRBV1-TRBV30 forward primers with a C-beta reverse primer for around 9 cycles each. Using its own MiXCR run on the multiplex PCR reads, TCRdb lists one record per CDR3 protein. This repertoire shows over 75,000 distinct CDR3 sequences, 65% to 70% found once; its top ten account for around 25%. Starting material for RNA and DNA co-extraction consisted of about 17-34 mg of unsorted bulk tissue. Sample: tumor-adjacent normal liver tissue. The receptors originated from a man aged 40-50 years with primary liver carcinoma and hepatitis B virus infection.

On this clonotype itself: The conserved phenylalanine or tryptophan is not found at the CDR3 terminus, so this likely reflects a read error. This chain links TRBV5-4 with TRBJ2-7; D gene uncertain. The CDR3 has 14 residues. The germline CDR1 and CDR2 sequences are SGHNT and YYREEE (reference sequence). Trimming left V 1 base short and J 3 bases short, with 11 bases between. The CDR3 is CASSLSGKFYEQYL. The CDR3 region has the DNA TGTGCCAGCAGCTTGTCTGGGAAATTCTACGAGCAGTACTTA.

Concerning this clonotype itself: At one end, the junction sequence differs from germline, possibly due to a read error. This chain joins TRBV4-1 and TRBJ2-2; D possibly corresponds to TRBD1 (6 bases). Germline CDR1 is MGHRA and CDR2 is YSYEKL. The CDR3 loop spans 15 amino acids. CDR3 in DNA: TGCGCCAGCAGCCAGGATCAGGGGAGCACCGGGGAGATGTTTTTT. Translating gives CASSQDQGSTGEMFF.

This chain uses TRBV11-2 with TRBJ2-4, with D perhaps matching TRBD2 (6 bases). Germline V gene data show CDR1 as SGHAT and CDR2 as FQNNGV. This CDR3 has 17 amino acids. Trimming took off 4 bases at V and 1 base at J, with 17 bases between the two ends. CDR3 sequence: CASSSRLDGRAKNIQYF. The CDR3 coding sequence is TGTGCCAGCAGCTCTCGACTAGATGGAAGGGCCAAAAACATTCAGTACTTC.

A remark on this clonotype: An end of the junction differs from the germline gene, which may be a read error. V usage is TRBV6-2 or TRBV6-3 and J usage is TRBJ2-3; D may match TRBD1 or TRBD2 (5 bases each). The V gene's germline CDR1 is MNHEY and CDR2 SVGEGT. The CDR3 runs 15 residues. CDR3 loop: CASSFDISSTGTQYF. The DNA for the CDR3 is TGTGCCAGCAGCTTTGACATCTCTAGCACAGGTACGCAGTATTTT.

As to this clonotype: A junction boundary mismatches the germline segment, possibly from a read error. The rearrangement joins TRBV11-2 to TRBJ2-1; D is possibly TRBD2 (5 bases). The J call may be in error: the DNA end matches TRBJ2-7 better. This CDR3 contains 13 residues. In germline, CDR1 is SGHAT, CDR2 FQNNGV. CDR3 amino acids: CTSGLEVGAEQYF. CDR3 coding DNA: TGTACCAGCGGCTTAGAGGTGGGAGCTGAGCAGTACTTC.

Comments on this clonotype: Given the absence of the conserved phenylalanine or tryptophan at the CDR3 end, a read error is likely. J is TRBJ2-1 and V is TRBV5-6; D might be TRBD2 (5 bases). Germline lookup yields CDR1 SGHDT and CDR2 YYEEEE. The length of the CDR3 is 16 residues. CDR3 DNA sequence: TGTGTCAGCAGCCCAGTGGTAGGGAGCTCCTACAATGAGCAGTTCGTG. Translating gives CVSSPVVGSSYNEQFV.

This sequence joins TRBV11-2 and TRBJ1-3; unclear D gene. The CDR3 runs 15 residues. CDR1 is SGHAT and CDR2 is FQNNGV in the germline V gene. The CDR3 DNA sequence: TGTGTCAGAAGCTTATTTGGGGATCCTGGAAACACCATATATTTT. The encoded protein is CVRSLFGDPGNTIYF. Complete variable domain (other parts from reference TRBV11-2 and TRBJ1-3): EAGVAQSPRYKIIEKRQSVAFWCNPISGHATLYWYQQILGQGPKLLIQFQNNGVVDDSQLPKDRFSAERLKGVDSTLKIQPAKLEDSAVYLCVRSLFGDPGNTIYFGEGSWLTVV.

Points on this clonotype: This CDR3 is missing its conserved last phenylalanine or tryptophan, likely due to a read error. The V call is TRBV14, the J call TRBJ2-3; a possible D gene is TRBD2 (6 bases). Germline V gene lookup returns CDR1 SGHDN and CDR2 FVKESK. The CDR3 spans 16 residues. The CDR3 here is CANSQDLPGDGDTQYS. The CDR3 bases are TGTGCCAACAGCCAAGATCTACCGGGAGACGGGGATACGCAGTATTCT.

With regard to this clonotype: A much larger clonotype is one base distant, so this may be a read error. The chain joins TRBV11-1 to TRBJ2-7, with D possibly matching TRBD2 (6 bases). Germline-derived CDR1 and CDR2 are SGHAT and FQDESV (reference sequence). V was shortened by 5 bases and J by 3 bases, with 14 bases between the two germline ends. This CDR3 is 14 amino acids long. The CDR3, as DNA: TGTGCCAGCAGCCTGCGGGACTCAATCTACGAGCAGTACTTC. It yields the protein CASSLRDSIYEQYF. The full variable domain, its missing parts supplied by reference TRBV11-1 and TRBJ2-7, is EAEVAQSPRYKITEKSQAVAFWCDPISGHATLYWYRQILGQGPELLVQFQDESVVDDSQLPKDRFSAERLKGVDSTLKIQPAELGDSAMYLCASSLRDSIYEQYFGPGTRLTVT.

Sample share makes this clonotype medium-sized. J is TRBJ2-1 and V is TRBV11-2, with 8 positions matching TRBD2. The CDR3 has 14 amino acids. Per the germline V gene, CDR1 is SGHAT and CDR2 is FQNNGV. The V segment lost 3 bases and the J segment 4 bases; nucleotides outside the gene matches: 2. CDR3 region: CASSLTSVYNEQFF. Here the CDR3 DNA reads TGTGCCAGCAGCTTGACTAGCGTTTACAATGAGCAGTTCTTC.

Of note for this clonotype: One base away lies a much larger clone, so this may be a sequencing read error. The gene calls are TRBV4-1 and TRBJ2-3; D remains unclear. Germline loops: CDR1 MGHRA, CDR2 YSYEKL. The CDR3 extends over 12 amino acids. The CDR3 loop is CAISTTTDTQYF. CDR3 nucleotide sequence: TGCGCCATCAGCACCACCACAGATACGCAGTATTTT.

In regard to this clonotype: This may stem from a read error, because a much larger clone lies one nucleotide away. The rearrangement uses TRBV7-8 and TRBJ2-7; D is possibly TRBD1 (6 bases). From germline, CDR1 is SGHVS and CDR2 FQNEAQ. The CDR3 contains 15 residues. CDR3 DNA sequence: TGTGCCAGCAGCCCAATGGCACAGGGAACCTACGAGCAGCACTTC. Its protein is CASSPMAQGTYEQHF.

This clonotype came up many times. The V and J genes are TRBV29-1 and TRBJ2-1, with 7 bases aligning to TRBD2. Losses at the gene ends were 5 bases for V and 3 bases for J; bases not matched to a gene: 4. Germline V CDR1 and CDR2: SQVTM, ANQGSEA. The CDR3 loop spans 13 amino acids. The CDR3 reads CSVQAGYYNEQFF. As DNA, the CDR3 is TGCAGCGTTCAAGCGGGGTACTACAATGAGCAGTTCTTC.

This clonotype was recorded a few times. A clone one base away is much larger, so this may be a read error. The chain couples TRBV5-6 to TRBJ2-3; 8 bases map to TRBD2. This CDR3 has 15 residues. CDR1 is SGHDT, CDR2 YYEEEE, per germline. The CDR3 DNA is TGTGCCATCAGCTTGGCGGGAGGACCCACAGATACGCAGTATTTT. It specifies CAISLAGGPTDTQYF. Variable domain in full (rest from reference TRBV5-6 and TRBJ2-3): DAGVTQSPTHLIKTRGQQVTLRCSPKSGHDTVSWYQQALGQGPQFIFQYYEEEERQRGNFPDRFSGHQFPNYSSELNVNALLLGDSALYLCAISLAGGPTDTQYFGPGTRLTVL.

The chain joins TRBV2 to TRBJ1-5; D may be TRBD1 (6 bases). V lost 8 bases to trimming and J lost 4 bases, with 12 bases between them. The CDR3 length is 13 residues. The germline V gene encodes CDR1 SNHLY and CDR2 FYNNEI. CDR3 loop: CASQGGTNQPQHF. The CDR3 DNA reads as TGTGCCAGCCAAGGGGGGACAAATCAGCCCCAGCATTTT.

On this clonotype: Because the CDR3 is missing its conserved closing phenylalanine or tryptophan, this is likely a read error. The V gene is TRBV11-2, the J gene TRBJ2-2; unclear D gene. Germline V CDR1 and CDR2: SGHAT, FQNNGV. CDR3 length: 14 amino acids. The CDR3 DNA reads TGTGCCAGCAGCTTAGGGATGAACACCGTGGAGCTGTTTTAT. This codes for CASSLGMNTVELFY.

This sequence joins TRBV6-6 and TRBJ2-2; tentative D call: TRBD2 (5 bases). This CDR3 spans 13 amino acids. V was pared by 2 bases and J by 4 bases, with 5 bases between. Looked up from germline, CDR1 is MNHNY and CDR2 is SVGAGI (reference sequence). The DNA of the CDR3 is TGTGCCAGCAGTTACGGGAGCACCGGGGAGCTGTTTTTT. It translates to CASSYGSTGELFF.

This clonotype appeared many times. This chain links TRBV5-5 with TRBJ2-3; TRBD1 aligns across 10 bases. The CDR3 runs 16 residues. Germline-derived CDR1 and CDR2 are SGHKS and YYEKEE (reference sequence). Trimming cost V 0 bases and J 4 bases; bases outside gene matches: 5. The CDR3 region has the DNA TGTGCCAGCAGCTTGGTCGGACAGGGGGTGTCAGATACGCAGTATTTT. Its protein is CASSLVGQGVSDTQYF.

Comment on this clonotype: A junction end diverges from the germline sequence, so it may reflect a read error. The chain joins TRBV11-2 to TRBJ2-2; 7 bases line up with TRBD1. Germline CDR1 and CDR2: SGHAT and FQNNGV. The length of the CDR3 is 17 residues. CDR3 amino acids: CASSYRRQGRDTGELFF. In DNA, the CDR3 is TGTGCCAGCAGCTACCGTCGACAGGGAAGAGACACCGGTGAGCTGTTTTTT.

Of note for this clonotype: Sequence at one end of the junction differs from germline and may be a read error. The chain employs TRBV29-1 and TRBJ2-1; TRBD2 matches at 9 bases. CDR3 length: 15 residues. Germline CDR1 SQVTM, CDR2 ANQGSEA. The CDR3 coding sequence is TGCAGTGTTGAAGATAGTAGCGGGAGACTGGATGGGCAGTTCTTC. Its protein product is CSVEDSSGRLDGQFF.